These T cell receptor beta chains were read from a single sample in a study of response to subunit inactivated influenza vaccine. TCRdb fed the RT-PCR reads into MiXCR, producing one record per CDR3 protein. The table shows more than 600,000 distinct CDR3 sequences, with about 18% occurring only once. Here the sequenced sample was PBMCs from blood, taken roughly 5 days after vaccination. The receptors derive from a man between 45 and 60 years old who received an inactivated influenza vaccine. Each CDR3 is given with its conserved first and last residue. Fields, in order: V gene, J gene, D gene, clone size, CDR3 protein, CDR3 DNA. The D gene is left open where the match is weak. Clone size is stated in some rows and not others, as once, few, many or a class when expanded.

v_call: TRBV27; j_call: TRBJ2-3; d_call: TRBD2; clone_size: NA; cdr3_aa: CASSSGGAKDTQYF; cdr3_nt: TGTGCCAGCAGTAGCGGGGGGGCCAAAGATACGCAGTATTTT
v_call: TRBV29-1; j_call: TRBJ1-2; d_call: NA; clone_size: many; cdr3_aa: CSVGLGANYGYTF; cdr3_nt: TGCAGCGTTGGGTTAGGGGCCAACTATGGCTACACCTTC
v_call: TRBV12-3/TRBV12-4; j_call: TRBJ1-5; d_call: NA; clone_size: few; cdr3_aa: CASRLQSQPQHF; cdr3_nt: TGTGCCAGCAGGCTCCAGAGTCAGCCCCAGCATTTT
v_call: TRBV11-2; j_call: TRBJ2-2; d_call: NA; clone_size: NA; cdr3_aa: CASSLDRGELFF; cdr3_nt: TGTGCCAGCAGCTTAGATCGGGGGGAGCTGTTTTTT
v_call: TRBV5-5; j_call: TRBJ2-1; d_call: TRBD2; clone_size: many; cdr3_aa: CASSSGLATYNEQFF; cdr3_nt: TGTGCCAGCAGCTCAGGACTAGCCACCTACAATGAGCAGTTCTTC
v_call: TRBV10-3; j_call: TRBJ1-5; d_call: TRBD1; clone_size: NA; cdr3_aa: CAVSGQGFNQPQHF; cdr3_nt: TGTGCCGTCTCGGGACAGGGGTTCAATCAGCCCCAGCATTTT
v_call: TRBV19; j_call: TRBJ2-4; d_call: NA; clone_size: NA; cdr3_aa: CASSIDRQNIQYF; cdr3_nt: TGTGCCAGTAGTATAGACAGGCAAAACATTCAGTACTTC
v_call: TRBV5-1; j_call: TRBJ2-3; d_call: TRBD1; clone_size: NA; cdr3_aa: CASKKDRGRTDTQYF; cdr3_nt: TGCGCCAGCAAAAAAGACAGGGGGCGGACAGATACGCAGTATTTT
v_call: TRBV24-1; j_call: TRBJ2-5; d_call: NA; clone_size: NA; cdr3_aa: CATSDAGTQGSETQYF; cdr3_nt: TGTGCCACCAGTGATGCCGGGACGCAGGGGTCAGAGACCCAGTACTTC
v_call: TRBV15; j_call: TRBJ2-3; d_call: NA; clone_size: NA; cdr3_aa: CATSRGGERGADTQYF; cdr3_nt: TGTGCCACCAGCAGAGGAGGCGAAAGGGGTGCAGATACGCAGTATTTT
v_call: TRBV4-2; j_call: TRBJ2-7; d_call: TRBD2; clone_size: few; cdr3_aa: CASSQDTSGRYEQYF; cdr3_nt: TGTGCCAGCAGCCAAGATACTAGCGGGAGATACGAGCAGTACTTC
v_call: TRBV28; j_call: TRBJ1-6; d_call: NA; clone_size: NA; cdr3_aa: CASSLRTLLYNSPLHF; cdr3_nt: TGTGCCAGCAGTTTACGGACCCTGCTTTATAATTCACCCCTCCACTTT
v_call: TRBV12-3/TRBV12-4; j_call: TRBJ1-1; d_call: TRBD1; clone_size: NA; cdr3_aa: CASNPGQGTRAFF; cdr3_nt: TGTGCCAGCAATCCGGGACAGGGGACACGAGCTTTCTTT
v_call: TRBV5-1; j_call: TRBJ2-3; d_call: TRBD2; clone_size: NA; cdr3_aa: CASSENSGRGSDTQDF; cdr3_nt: TGCGCCAGCAGCGAAAATAGCGGGAGAGGGTCAGATACGCAGGATTTT
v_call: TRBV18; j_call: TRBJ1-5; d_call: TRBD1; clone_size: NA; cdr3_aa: CASSPRQGDVDPQHF; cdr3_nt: TGTGCCAGCTCACCCAGACAGGGCGACGTTGATCCCCAGCATTTT
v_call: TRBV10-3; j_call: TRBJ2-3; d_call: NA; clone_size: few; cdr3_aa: CAISELWGVRTDTQYF; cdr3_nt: TGTGCCATCAGTGAGTTGTGGGGGGTTCGCACAGATACGCAGTATTTT
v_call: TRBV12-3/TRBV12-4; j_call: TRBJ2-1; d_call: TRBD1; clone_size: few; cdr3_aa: CATRGQEDNEQFF; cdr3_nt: TGTGCCACCCGCGGACAGGAGGACAATGAGCAGTTCTTC